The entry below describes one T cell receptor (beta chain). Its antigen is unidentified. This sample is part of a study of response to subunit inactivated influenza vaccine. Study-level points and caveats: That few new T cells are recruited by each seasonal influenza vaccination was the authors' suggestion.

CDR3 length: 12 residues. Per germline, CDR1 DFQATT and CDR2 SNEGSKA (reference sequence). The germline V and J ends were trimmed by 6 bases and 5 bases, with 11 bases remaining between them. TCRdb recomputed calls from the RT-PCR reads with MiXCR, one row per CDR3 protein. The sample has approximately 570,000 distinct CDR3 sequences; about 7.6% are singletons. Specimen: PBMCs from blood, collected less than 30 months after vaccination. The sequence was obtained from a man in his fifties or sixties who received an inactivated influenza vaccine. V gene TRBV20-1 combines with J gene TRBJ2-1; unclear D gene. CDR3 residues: CSASTGNNEQFF. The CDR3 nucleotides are TGCAGTGCCTCGACGGGTAACAATGAGCAGTTCTTC.